Sequencing of this TCR beta chain was carried out in a study of T cell responses to AZD1222 COVID-19 vaccine. Study results and limitations: Rises in breadth and depth of Spike-specific TCRs came after two AZD1222 doses. Baseline serostatus was positive in only 5 to 7 AZD1222 recipients.

This CDR3 has 13 amino acids. Trimming stripped 3 bases from V and 4 bases from J, with 9 bases between. CDR1 is LNHDA, CDR2 SQIVND, per germline (reference sequence). Assay: immunoSEQ multiplex PCR; the TCRdb copy retains only in-frame clones and omits some. Of around 150,000 clones listed, 85% to 95% are singletons. Second-dose groups at about 4 or about 12 weeks were pooled. Of note for this clone: Its antigen is still unknown.

The V and J genes are TRBV19 and TRBJ1-1, with D perhaps TRBD1 (5 bases). The starting material was peripheral blood, obtained 28 days after the second AZD1222 dose. The sequence was obtained from an adult who received the AZD1222 COVID-19 vaccine. CDR3 coding DNA: TGTGCCAGTAGTATTGTGGGGCGCACTGAAGCTTTCTTT. Its protein is CASSIVGRTEAFF.